The entry below gives a single TCR beta chain sequence along with its context. What it recognizes is unknown. The data were taken from a study of vaccination effects on CD4 cells after COVID-19. Before sequencing, viral peptide pools were used by the ViraFEST assay to expand antigen-specific CD4+ T cells. Culture lasted around eleven days before CD4+ T cell isolation. All participants had two doses of either the BNT162b2 or mRNA-1273 vaccine. Here immunoSEQ multiplex PCR was the method, and the copy in TCRdb shows in-frame clones only, minus some. The table includes more than 65,000 clones, about 81% detected once. The CDR3 totals 17 residues. V shed 3 bases and J shed 3 bases, with 21 bases lying between them.

The receptor was derived from a human donor who received a COVID-19 vaccine. The gene calls are TRBV23-1 and TRBJ2-7, with D possibly matching TRBD1 (6 bases). TRBV23-1 is an ORF; its function is uncertain. The sequences come from CD4+ T cells from PBMCs cultured with HCoV-229E spike peptides, collected after COVID-19 vaccination. The CDR3 nucleotides are TGCGCCAGCAGTCATCAACAGCAGGGGCCTACACTCTACGAGCAGTACGTC. It yields the protein CASSHQQQGPTLYEQYV.